This TCR beta chain comes out of a study of CD8+ T cells in alopecia areata. With 1 base removed from V and 4 bases from J, the gap between germline ends came to 13 bases. This CDR3 is 15 amino acids long. Per the germline V gene, CDR1 is LGHNA and CDR2 is YNFKEQ. Sequencing templates came from extracted RNA that was reverse transcribed into cDNA. TCRdb's copy holds only in-frame clones and misses some; the assay was immunoSEQ multiplex PCR. The table lists roughly 150,000 clones, approximately 50% of them singletons. The J gene is TRBJ1-2, the V gene TRBV4-2, with a possible D match to TRBD1 (5 bases). Source material: CD4+ T cells sorted from blood. This TCR was recovered from a human donor with alopecia areata. Written as DNA, the CDR3 is TGTGCCAGCAGCCAAGGGGACGGGGCTGGCTATGGCTACACCTTC. Translating gives CASSQGDGAGYGYTF.